This T cell receptor beta chain was found in a study of blood T cell repertoires in COVID-19. About the research overall: The cDNA or gDNA used as material had been derived from T cells, B-cell-depleted T cells, or PBMCs.

Clones were sequenced by immunoSEQ multiplex PCR, and TCRdb holds only the in-frame ones, with some missing. The sample shows 200,000 to 250,000 clones, nearly 90% of them seen only once. The V gene end was trimmed by 3 bases and the J gene end by 0 bases; junction bases not matched to a gene: 4. The germline V gene encodes CDR1 KGHSH and CDR2 LQKENI. The CDR3 totals 17 residues. This clone is a singleton in its sample. This clonotype was obtained from a young woman who had recovered from COVID-19. Sample: peripheral blood. V usage is TRBV18 and J usage is TRBJ2-2; TRBD1 matches at 10 bases. CDR3 protein: CASSPWGTGANTGELFF. DNA for the CDR3: TGTGCCAGCTCACCGTGGGGGACAGGGGCGAACACCGGGGAGCTGTTTTTT.